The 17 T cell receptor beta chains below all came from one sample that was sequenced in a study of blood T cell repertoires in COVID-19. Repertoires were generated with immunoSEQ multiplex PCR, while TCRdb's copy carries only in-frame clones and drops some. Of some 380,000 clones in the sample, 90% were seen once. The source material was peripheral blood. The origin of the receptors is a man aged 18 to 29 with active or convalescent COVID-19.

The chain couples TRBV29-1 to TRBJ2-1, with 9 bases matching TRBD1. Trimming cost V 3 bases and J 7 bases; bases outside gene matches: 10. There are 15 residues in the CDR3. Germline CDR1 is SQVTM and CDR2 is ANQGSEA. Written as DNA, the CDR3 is TGCAGCGTTGATTGGGGGACAGGGATTCTGAATGAGCAGTTCTTC. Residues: CSVDWGTGILNEQFF.

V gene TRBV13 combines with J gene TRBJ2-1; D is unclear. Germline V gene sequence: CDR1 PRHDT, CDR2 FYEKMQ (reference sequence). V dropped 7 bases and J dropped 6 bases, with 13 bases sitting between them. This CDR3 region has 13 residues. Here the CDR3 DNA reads TGTGCCAGCACCCCCCCTTCCCTCAATGAGCAGTTCTTC. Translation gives CASTPPSLNEQFF.

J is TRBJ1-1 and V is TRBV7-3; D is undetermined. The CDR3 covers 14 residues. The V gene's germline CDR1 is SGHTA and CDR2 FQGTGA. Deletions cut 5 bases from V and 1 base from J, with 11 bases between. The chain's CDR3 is CASSPVTTNTEAFF. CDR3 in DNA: TGTGCCAGCAGCCCCGTCACAACGAACACTGAAGCTTTCTTT.

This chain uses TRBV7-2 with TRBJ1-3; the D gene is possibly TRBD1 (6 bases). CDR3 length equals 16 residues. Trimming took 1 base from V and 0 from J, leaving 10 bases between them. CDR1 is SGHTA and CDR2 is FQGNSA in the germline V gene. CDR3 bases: TGTGCCAGCAGCTTAGTCGGACAGAGCTCTGGAAACACCATATATTTT. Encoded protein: CASSLVGQSSGNTIYF.

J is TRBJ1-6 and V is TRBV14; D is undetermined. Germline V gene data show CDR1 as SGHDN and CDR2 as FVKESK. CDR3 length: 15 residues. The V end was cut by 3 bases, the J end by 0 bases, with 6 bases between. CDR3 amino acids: CASSQRSSYNSPLHF. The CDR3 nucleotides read TGTGCCAGCAGCCAGAGAAGCTCCTATAATTCACCCCTCCACTTT.

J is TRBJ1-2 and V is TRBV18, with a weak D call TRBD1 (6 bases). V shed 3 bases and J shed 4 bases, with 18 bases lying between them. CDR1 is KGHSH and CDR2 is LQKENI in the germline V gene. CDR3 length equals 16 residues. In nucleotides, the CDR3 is TGTGCCAGCTCACCCGACCTGGACAGAGGGGGCTATGGCTACACCTTC. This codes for CASSPDLDRGGYGYTF.

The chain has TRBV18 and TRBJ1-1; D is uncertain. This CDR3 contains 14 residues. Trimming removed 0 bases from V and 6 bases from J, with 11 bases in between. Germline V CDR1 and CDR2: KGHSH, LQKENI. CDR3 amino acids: CASSPPRLDPEAFF. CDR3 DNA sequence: TGTGCCAGCTCACCACCCAGGTTAGACCCTGAAGCTTTCTTT.

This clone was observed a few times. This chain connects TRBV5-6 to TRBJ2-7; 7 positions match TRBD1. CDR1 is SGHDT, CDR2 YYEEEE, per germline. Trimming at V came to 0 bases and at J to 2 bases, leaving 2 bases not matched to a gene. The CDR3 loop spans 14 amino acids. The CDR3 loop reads CASSLEGTAYEQYF. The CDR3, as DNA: TGTGCCAGCAGCTTGGAAGGGACAGCCTACGAGCAGTACTTC.

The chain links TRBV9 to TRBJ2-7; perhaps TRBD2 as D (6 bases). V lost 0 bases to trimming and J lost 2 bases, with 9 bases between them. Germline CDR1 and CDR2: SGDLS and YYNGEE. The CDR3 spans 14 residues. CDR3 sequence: CASSVGRDPYEQYF. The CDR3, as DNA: TGTGCCAGCAGCGTAGGGCGGGACCCCTACGAGCAGTACTTC.

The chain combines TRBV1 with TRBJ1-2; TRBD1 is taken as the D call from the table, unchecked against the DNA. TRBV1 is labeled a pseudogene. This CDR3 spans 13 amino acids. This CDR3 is CTSSQDRNYGYTF. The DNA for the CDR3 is TGCACCAGCAGCCAGGACAGGAACTATGGCTACACCTTC.

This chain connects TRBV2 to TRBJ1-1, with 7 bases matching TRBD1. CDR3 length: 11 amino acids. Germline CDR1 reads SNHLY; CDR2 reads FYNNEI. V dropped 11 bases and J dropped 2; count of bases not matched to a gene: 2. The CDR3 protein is CAGQVNTEAFF. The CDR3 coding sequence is TGTGCCGGACAGGTCAACACTGAAGCTTTCTTT.

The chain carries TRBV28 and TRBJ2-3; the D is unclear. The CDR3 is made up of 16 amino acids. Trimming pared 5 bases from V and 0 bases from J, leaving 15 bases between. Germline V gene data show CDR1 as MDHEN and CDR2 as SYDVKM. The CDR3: CASSQIWAVSTDTQYF. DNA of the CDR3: TGTGCCAGCAGTCAAATTTGGGCAGTTAGCACAGATACGCAGTATTTT.

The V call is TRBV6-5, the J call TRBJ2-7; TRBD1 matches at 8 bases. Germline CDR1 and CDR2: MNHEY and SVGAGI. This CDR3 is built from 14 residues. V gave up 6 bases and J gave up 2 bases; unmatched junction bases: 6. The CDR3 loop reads CASSETGVPYEQYF. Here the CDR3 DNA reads TGTGCCAGCAGCGAGACAGGGGTTCCCTACGAGCAGTACTTC.

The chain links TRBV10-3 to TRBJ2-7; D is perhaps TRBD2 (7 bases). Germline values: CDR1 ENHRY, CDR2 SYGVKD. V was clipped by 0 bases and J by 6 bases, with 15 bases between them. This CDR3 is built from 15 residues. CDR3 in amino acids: CAISESGQGGGEQYF. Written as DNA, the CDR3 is TGTGCCATCAGTGAGTCTGGGCAAGGGGGGGGCGAGCAGTACTTC.

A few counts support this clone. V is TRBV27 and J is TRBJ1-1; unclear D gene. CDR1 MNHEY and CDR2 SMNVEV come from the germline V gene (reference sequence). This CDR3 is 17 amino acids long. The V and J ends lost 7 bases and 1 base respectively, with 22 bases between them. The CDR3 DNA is TGTGCCAGCACCCCGTTGAGGGCAGGCGACTCGAACACTGAAGCTTTCTTT. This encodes CASTPLRAGDSNTEAFF.

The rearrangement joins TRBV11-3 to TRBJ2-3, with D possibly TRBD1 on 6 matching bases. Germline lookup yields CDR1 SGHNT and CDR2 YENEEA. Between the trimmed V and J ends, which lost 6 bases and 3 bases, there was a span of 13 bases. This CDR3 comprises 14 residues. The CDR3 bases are TGTGCCAGCAGTTGGGGGCTAAGTACAGATACGCAGTATTTT. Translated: CASSWGLSTDTQYF. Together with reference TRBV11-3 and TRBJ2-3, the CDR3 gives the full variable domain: EAGVVQSPRYKIIEKKQPVAFWCNPISGHNTLYWYLQNLGQGPELLIRYENEEAVDDSQLPKDRFSAERLKGVDSTLKIQPAELGDSAVYLCASSWGLSTDTQYFGPGTRLTVL.

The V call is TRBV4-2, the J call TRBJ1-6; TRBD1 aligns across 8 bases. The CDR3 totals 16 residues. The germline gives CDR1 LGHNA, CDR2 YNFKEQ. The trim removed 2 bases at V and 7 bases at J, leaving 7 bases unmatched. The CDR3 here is CASSQPHRGKNSPLHF. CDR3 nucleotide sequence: TGTGCCAGCAGCCAACCACACAGGGGGAAGAATTCACCCCTCCACTTT.